The sequence of this T cell receptor (beta chain) was determined in a study of EBV T-cell therapy then PD-1 blockade in nasopharyngeal carcinoma. For this clone: Its antigen remains unidentified.

Sequencing was performed with immunoSEQ multiplex PCR; in TCRdb, only in-frame clones are kept and a portion is missing. The sample carries approximately 13,000 clones, around four fifths recorded once. The treatment is: AdE1-LMPpoly-expanded autologous EBV-specific T-cell therapy followed by anti-PD-1 nivolumab. The receptor was isolated from a man aged 40-49 years with nasopharyngeal carcinoma. Sequenced material: CD8+ T cells from blood, taken around day 100 from a patient whose treatment included autologous EBV-specific T cells and nivolumab.

The CDR3 spells CAISEGQGMNTEAFF. CDR3 nucleotide sequence: TGTGCCATCAGTGAAGGGCAGGGGATGAACACTGAAGCTTTCTTT. The chain is built from TRBV10-3 and TRBJ1-1; maybe TRBD1 (6 bases). CDR1 and CDR2 from the germline V gene are ENHRY and SYGVKD. This CDR3 has 15 residues. Trimming stripped 3 bases from V and 0 bases from J, with 11 bases between.